This T cell receptor (beta chain) comes out of a study of cytomegalovirus exposure and HLA in healthy donors. Study-wide points: A later analysis reported that several of the most significant clusters appeared to be linked to common viral pathogens, among them Epstein-Barr virus.

The CDR3 extends over 15 amino acids. CDR1 is SGHTA and CDR2 is FQGNSA in the germline V gene. V was cut by 4 bases and J by 4 bases, with 16 bases left in between. Both 60 Vbeta primers and 13 Jbeta primers went into the PCR. This table comes from immunoSEQ multiplex PCR, and its TCRdb copy is limited to in-frame clones, with some not included. The sample contains some 130,000 clones, 70% to 75% of which appear only once. Regarding donors, all were healthy bone marrow donors. Remarks on this clone: The target antigen is unknown.

The chain has TRBV7-2 and TRBJ2-5, with a weak D call TRBD2 (5 bases). The TCR was taken from a male donor in good health and CMV-seronegative. The specimen sequenced was PBMCs. The CDR3 here is CASSSQWGEGETQYF. CDR3 sequence (DNA): TGTGCCAGCAGCTCCCAATGGGGAGAGGGAGAGACCCAGTACTTC.